This paragraph reports one T cell receptor (beta chain). The entry originates in a study of shared clonotypes between healthy human individuals. In the study overall: Each donor's CD4 naive and CD4 memory cells filled three plates apiece, CD8 naive two, and CD8 memory one.

The repertoire was sequenced with immunoSEQ multiplex PCR; TCRdb's copy has only in-frame clones and lacks some. The sample shows 2 million to 2.5 million clones, 90% to 96% of them seen only once. V trimming: 4 bases; J trimming: 6 bases; junction bases outside the gene matches: 3. Germline V gives CDR1 LGHNA, CDR2 YNFKEQ. The CDR3 spans 14 residues. This TCR derives from a man aged 18 to 29 in good health. The specimen sequenced was naive CD4+ T cells sorted from blood. Subset indicated: CD45RA+ positively selected. This chain uses TRBV4-2 with TRBJ1-5, with 10 bases identical to TRBD1. The CDR3: CASSRQGASQPQHF. The CDR3 DNA sequence: TGTGCCAGCAGCCGACAGGGGGCAAGTCAGCCCCAGCATTTT.